Shown below are 23 T cell receptor beta chains from a single sample sequenced in a study of cytomegalovirus exposure and HLA in healthy donors. Use of 60 Vbeta and 13 Jbeta primers characterized the PCR. TCRdb keeps only in-frame clones here, not all; method: immunoSEQ multiplex PCR. The sample has about 200,000 clones, and its top ten clones hold 1.1%. Source material: PBMCs. These receptors all stem from a girl aged 2-15 years in good health and CMV-seropositive.

J is TRBJ2-3 and V is TRBV5-4; D may be TRBD2 (5 bases). This CDR3 spans 14 amino acids. Germline-derived CDR1 and CDR2 are SGHNT and YYREEE (reference sequence). Trimming removed 3 bases from V and 3 bases from J, with 11 bases in between. The CDR3 spells CASSSTSETDTQYF. Written as DNA, the CDR3 is TGTGCCAGCAGCTCTACTAGTGAGACAGATACGCAGTATTTT.

The chain combines TRBV19 with TRBJ1-5; D gene unclear. This CDR3 has 12 amino acids. V was pared by 8 bases and J by 1 base, with 6 bases between. The V gene's germline CDR1 is LNHDA and CDR2 SQIVND (reference sequence). The CDR3 DNA is TGTGCCAGTCACTTGAGCAATCAGCCCCAGCATTTT. Protein: CASHLSNQPQHF.

This chain uses TRBV7-8 with TRBJ2-7, with 13 bases matching TRBD2. CDR3 length: 15 amino acids. Trimming removed 2 bases from V and 4 bases from J; junction bases left unmatched: 2. Per the germline V gene, CDR1 is SGHVS and CDR2 is FQNEAQ. Here the CDR3 reads CASSLQTSGRYEQYF. The DNA of the CDR3 is TGTGCCAGCAGCTTACAGACTAGCGGGAGGTACGAGCAGTACTTC.

The chain has TRBV27 and TRBJ1-1; D call uncertain. The CDR3 is made up of 15 amino acids. Trimming stripped 7 bases from V and 0 bases from J, with 15 bases between. CDR1 is MNHEY, CDR2 SMNVEV, per germline (reference sequence). In DNA, the CDR3 is TGTGCCAGCACCCTTACAGTTAACATGAACACTGAAGCTTTCTTT. It yields the protein CASTLTVNMNTEAFF.

This chain joins TRBV14 and TRBJ2-1; 7 nucleotides match TRBD1. The CDR3 sequence is 19 residues long. V was pared by 1 base and J by 7 bases, with 19 bases of the junction left unmatched. CDR1 SGHDN and CDR2 FVKESK come from the germline V gene. DNA of the CDR3: TGTGCCAGCAGCCAAGCCCGATCGCCCCGGGACAGAAATAAAAATGAGCAGTTCTTC. This gives the protein CASSQARSPRDRNKNEQFF. The entire variable domain, with the rest obtained from reference TRBV14 and TRBJ2-1, is as follows: EAGVTQFPSHSVIEKGQTVTLRCDPISGHDNLYWYRRVMGKEIKFLLHFVKESKQDESGMPNNRFLAERTGGTYSTLKVQPAELEDSGVYFCASSQARSPRDRNKNEQFFGPGTRLTVL.

The chain's CDR3 is CASLPGVYNEQFF. CDR3 sequence (DNA): TGTGCCAGCCTTCCAGGGGTCTACAATGAGCAGTTCTTC. The chain has TRBV6-1 and TRBJ2-1; weak D call: TRBD1 (6 bases). Trimming removed 8 bases from V and 3 bases from J, with 11 bases in between. The CDR3 contains 13 residues. Germline lookup yields CDR1 MNHNS and CDR2 SASEGT.

V and J are TRBV7-2 and TRBJ2-2; D is ambiguous. The CDR3 is made up of 15 amino acids. Per germline, CDR1 SGHTA and CDR2 FQGNSA. V was clipped by 3 bases and J by 6 bases, with 14 bases between them. In nucleotides, the CDR3 is TGTGCCAGCAGCTTCCAACCTAGTGGTGCCGGGGAGCTGTTTTTT. Its protein product is CASSFQPSGAGELFF.

The chain is built from TRBV5-4 and TRBJ1-1; D is unclear. The ends were cut back, 4 bases at V and 0 bases at J, with 4 bases in the middle. Germline assignment: CDR1 SGHNT and CDR2 YYREEE (reference sequence). This CDR3 region has 12 residues. CDR3 region: CASSQVNTEAFF. Written as DNA, the CDR3 is TGTGCCAGCAGCCAGGTGAACACTGAAGCTTTCTTT. Complete variable domain (other parts from reference TRBV5-4 and TRBJ1-1): ETGVTQSPTHLIKTRGQQVTLRCSSQSGHNTVSWYQQALGQGPQFIFQYYREEENGRGNFPPRFSGLQFPNYSSELNVNALELDDSALYLCASSQVNTEAFFGQGTRLTVV.

This sequence joins TRBV7-9 and TRBJ2-7, with 9 bases fitting TRBD1. The CDR3 has 17 residues. The V and J ends lost 1 base and 4 bases, in that order; junction bases with no gene match: 11. The germline gives CDR1 SEHNR, CDR2 FQNEAQ (reference sequence). The CDR3 DNA reads TGTGCCAGCAGCTTAGGACCGTCCGGCGACAGGGGGTACGAGCAGTACTTC. It yields the protein CASSLGPSGDRGYEQYF.

The chain employs TRBV6-4 and TRBJ2-1; 9 positions agree with TRBD2. CDR1 and CDR2 (germline): MRHNA, SNTAGT. V trimming: 2 bases; J trimming: 6 bases; junction bases outside the gene matches: 5. This CDR3 region has 15 residues. The CDR3 loop reads CASSDEAGGPNEQFF. CDR3 DNA sequence: TGTGCCAGCAGTGACGAGGCGGGAGGGCCCAATGAGCAGTTCTTC.

The V gene is TRBV28, the J gene TRBJ1-2; perhaps TRBD1 as D (6 bases). This CDR3 spans 12 amino acids. The ends were cut back, 6 bases at V and 8 bases at J, with 13 bases in the middle. In germline, CDR1 is MDHEN, CDR2 SYDVKM. The CDR3 loop reads CASRNTGFGYTF. For the CDR3, the DNA is TGTGCCAGCAGAAACACAGGGTTCGGCTACACCTTC.

The rearrangement links TRBV27 to TRBJ2-1; TRBD2 agrees at 11 bases. The CDR3 totals 16 residues. J gave up 6 bases and V 5 bases, and 9 bases lay outside the gene matches. The germline V gene encodes CDR1 MNHEY and CDR2 SMNVEV (reference sequence). CDR3 loop: CASSPETSGTLNEQFF. The CDR3 coding sequence is TGTGCCAGCAGTCCGGAGACTAGCGGGACGCTCAATGAGCAGTTCTTC.

The chain links TRBV7-3 to TRBJ2-1; TRBD1 matches 8 bases. J lost 4 bases, V lost 2 bases, and 4 bases had no gene match. Germline V gene lookup returns CDR1 SGHTA and CDR2 FQGTGA. This CDR3 comprises 15 residues. CDR3 in amino acids: CASSLDRGAYNEQFF. The CDR3 bases are TGTGCCAGCAGCTTAGACAGGGGAGCTTACAATGAGCAGTTCTTC.

The rearrangement joins TRBV5-1 to TRBJ2-3; D not resolved. CDR3 length: 15 residues. Trimming removed 2 bases at V and 5 bases at J, with 15 bases between. Per the germline V gene, CDR1 is SGHRS and CDR2 is YFSETQ. CDR3 residues: CASSFQRVDLDTQYF. CDR3 nucleotides: TGCGCCAGCAGCTTTCAGCGAGTCGATTTAGATACGCAGTATTTT.

The J gene is TRBJ2-7, the V gene TRBV5-5; D perhaps matches TRBD2 (5 bases). Germline CDR1 and CDR2: SGHKS and YYEKEE (reference sequence). V was pared by 0 bases and J by 2 bases, with 12 bases between. The CDR3 has 15 residues. Written as DNA, the CDR3 is TGTGCCAGCAGCTTGGAGCTCGGGCGGGCCTACGAGCAGTACTTC. It codes for CASSLELGRAYEQYF.

The chain recombines TRBV28 with TRBJ2-7; the match to TRBD1 covers 10 bases. The length of the CDR3 is 14 residues. The ends lost 2 bases at V and 9 bases at J; junction bases unmatched: 7. CDR1 is MDHEN, CDR2 SYDVKM, per germline. In DNA form, the CDR3 reads TGTGCCAGCAGTTTAGGGACAGGGGCTATCAGGCAGTACTTC. It yields the protein CASSLGTGAIRQYF.

The V and J genes are TRBV2 and TRBJ2-5, with D tentatively TRBD1 (6 bases). Between the trimmed V and J ends, which lost 8 bases and 0 bases, there was a span of 13 bases. Germline V gene sequence: CDR1 SNHLY, CDR2 FYNNEI. The CDR3 has 14 residues. CDR3 bases: TGTGCCAGCCGCCTGGGGACAAACCAAGAGACCCAGTACTTC. Translated, it gives CASRLGTNQETQYF.

V gene TRBV10-3 combines with J gene TRBJ2-1; TRBD1 might be the D (7 bases). CDR3 length equals 13 residues. The germline V and J ends were trimmed by 5 bases and 8 bases, with 13 bases remaining between them. Germline V lookup: CDR1 ENHRY, CDR2 SYGVKD. The CDR3: CAISRQGGDEQFF. The CDR3 DNA is TGTGCCATCAGTAGACAGGGAGGCGATGAGCAGTTCTTC.

This rearrangement joins TRBV11-2 to TRBJ2-1; D unresolved. CDR1 SGHAT and CDR2 FQNNGV come from the germline V gene. The CDR3 covers 11 residues. With 5 bases removed from V and 7 bases from J, the gap between germline ends came to 6 bases. This CDR3 reads CASSGRNEQFF. The CDR3 DNA reads as TGTGCCAGCAGCGGGCGTAATGAGCAGTTCTTC.

This sequence joins TRBV7-2 and TRBJ2-7, with 15 positions matching TRBD2. The germline V gene has CDR1 SGHTA and CDR2 FQGNSA. Trimming cost V 4 bases and J 6 bases; bases outside gene matches: 4. The CDR3 is made up of 15 amino acids. The CDR3 is CASSSRTSGRVEQYF. The CDR3, as DNA: TGTGCCAGCAGCTCAAGGACTAGCGGGAGGGTCGAGCAGTACTTC.

Written as DNA, the CDR3 is TGTGCCAGCAGTGAAGTTAGAACAGATACGCAGTATTTT. Protein: CASSEVRTDTQYF. The V call is TRBV2, the J call TRBJ2-3; D is uncertain. The CDR3 length is 13 residues. Trimming stripped 1 base from V and 3 bases from J, with 5 bases between. Germline V gene sequence: CDR1 SNHLY, CDR2 FYNNEI.

The chain carries TRBV7-2 and TRBJ2-7; D gene unclear. Germline lookup yields CDR1 SGHTA and CDR2 FQGNSA. Trimming shortened V by 4 bases and J by 3 bases, and 13 bases separated the two germline ends. This CDR3 spans 14 amino acids. Here the CDR3 DNA reads TGTGCCAGCAGCTCGGGTGTAGTGGGCTACGAGCAGTACTTC. Translation: CASSSGVVGYEQYF.

The rearrangement joins TRBV6-5 to TRBJ2-2; 8 positions match TRBD1. From germline, CDR1 is MNHEY and CDR2 SVGAGI. CDR3 length equals 15 residues. J lost 5 bases, V lost 2 bases, and 4 bases had no gene match. DNA for the CDR3: TGTGCCAGCAGTTACACAGGGGGTGGTACCGGGGAGCTGTTTTTT. Encoded protein: CASSYTGGGTGELFF.